This T cell receptor (beta chain) was documented in a study of cytomegalovirus exposure and HLA in healthy donors. Study context: From roughly 180 million T cells, an earlier analysis saw 100 million to 140 million unique TCR beta sequences. The study, taken as a whole, reports: An analysis that came later showed most CMV-associated TCR beta chains appearing HLA-restricted. TCR beta sequences reportedly predicted most subjects' HLA-A and HLA-B alleles accurately.

The PCR was carried out with 60 Vbeta primers and 13 Jbeta primers. TCRdb's copy holds only in-frame clones and misses some; the assay was immunoSEQ multiplex PCR. This sample carries around 38,000 clones, over 65% of them seen once, and the ten largest clones take roughly 18%. CDR1 and CDR2 (germline): SEHNR, FQNEAQ (reference sequence). CDR3 length: 13 amino acids. V was trimmed by 10 bases and J by 0 bases, leaving 13 bases between them. Details on this clone: Its target is not known.

The chain joins TRBV7-9 to TRBJ2-7; the D gene is possibly TRBD2 (5 bases). This receptor was obtained from a man aged 45-65 years in good health and CMV-seropositive. Sequencing used PBMCs. The CDR3 region is CAIQRRGSYEQYF. For the CDR3, the DNA is TGTGCCATACAACGACGGGGCTCCTACGAGCAGTACTTC.